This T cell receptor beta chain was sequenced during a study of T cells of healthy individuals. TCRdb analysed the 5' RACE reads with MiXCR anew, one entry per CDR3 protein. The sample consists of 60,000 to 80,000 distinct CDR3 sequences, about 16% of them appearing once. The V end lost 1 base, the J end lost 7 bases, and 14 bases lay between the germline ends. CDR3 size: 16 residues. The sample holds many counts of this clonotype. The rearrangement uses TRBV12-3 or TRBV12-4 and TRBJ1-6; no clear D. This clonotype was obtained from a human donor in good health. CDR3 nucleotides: TGTGCCAGCAGTTTAGGGGTGCCTTTGGGGAATTCACCCCTCCACTTT. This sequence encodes CASSLGVPLGNSPLHF.